A selection of T cell receptor beta chains follows, all from one sample in a study of control samples from healthy donors and cancer patients. This table comes from immunoSEQ multiplex PCR, and its TCRdb copy is limited to in-frame clones, with some not included. Seen here are over 85,000 clones, less than 85% observed once, and the top ten hold under 40%. What was sequenced was PBMCs. The receptor set was obtained from a man between 70 and 80 years old with lung cancer. The CDR3 runs from the conserved cysteine through the conserved F or W. D genes are given only for firm matches. A row's size may be missing; if present it is once, few, many or a size class.

D | size | J | V | DNA | CDR3
. | few | TRBJ1-5 | TRBV6-2/TRBV6-3 | TGTGCCAGCAGTTACTGGGGGTACAATCAGCCCCAGCATTTT | CASSYWGYNQPQHF
. | . | TRBJ2-3 | TRBV3-1/TRBV3-2 | TGTGCCAGCAGCCCCGCGGGGAGGGATACGCAGTATTTT | CASSPAGRDTQYF
TRBD1 | . | TRBJ2-7 | TRBV11-2 | TGTGCCAGCAGCCGGGTGGGACAGGGATCCGAGCAGTACTTC | CASSRVGQGSEQYF
. | . | TRBJ1-1 | TRBV30 | TGTGCCTGGGGTTTTCAAAGGGGATCAGGAGCTTTCTTT | CAWGFQRGSGAFF
. | . | TRBJ1-3 | TRBV6-2/TRBV6-3 | TGTGCCAGCAGTTTTTCAGGGGAGGGCGGAAACACCATATATTTT | CASSFSGEGGNTIYF
. | . | TRBJ2-7 | TRBV5-1 | TGCGCCAGCAGCTTGGTATCTCGGGCGGTTATCTCCTACGAGCAGTACTTC | CASSLVSRAVISYEQYF
TRBD1 | . | TRBJ1-2 | TRBV7-2 | TGTGCCAGCAGCAAAATCGGACAGGGGGCGAATAGTGGCTACACCTTC | CASSKIGQGANSGYTF
. | . | TRBJ2-1 | TRBV27 | TGTGCCAGCAGTTTAACCCGGTGGGTAAATGAGCAGTTCTTC | CASSLTRWVNEQFF
TRBD2 | once | TRBJ2-7 | TRBV18 | TGTGCCAGCTCACCACGCACTAGCGGGGGGGCCAACGAGCAGTACTTC | CASSPRTSGGANEQYF
TRBD2 | . | TRBJ2-5 | TRBV2 | TGTGCCAGCATGCCTTACAATAGCGGGTTGGAGACCCAGTACTTC | CASMPYNSGLETQYF
. | once | TRBJ2-7 | TRBV11-2 | TGTGCCAGCAGCCCCGGGTACAGGGTCAACGAGCAGTACTTC | CASSPGYRVNEQYF
TRBD2 | . | TRBJ2-5 | TRBV2 | TGTGCCAGCAGTGTCGGGACTAGCGGGGGGGCCAGGGAGACCCAGTACTTC | CASSVGTSGGARETQYF
. | . | TRBJ2-7 | TRBV7-2 | TGTGCCAGCAGCTCTCGGAAGGACCGATCCTACGAGCAGTACTTC | CASSSRKDRSYEQYF
. | . | TRBJ2-1 | TRBV2 | TGTGCCAGCAGGAACCGGGACAACAGTAATGAGCAGTTCTTC | CASRNRDNSNEQFF
. | . | TRBJ1-1 | TRBV18 | TGTGCCAGCTCACCTCAGAACACTGAAGCTTTCTTT | CASSPQNTEAFF
TRBD1 | . | TRBJ2-7 | TRBV5-1 | TGCGCCAGCAGCTTGGGAGGGACAGGCTACGAGCAGTACTTC | CASSLGGTGYEQYF
. | . | TRBJ1-3 | TRBV19 | TGTGCCAGCTGTCGCGGGGGCTCTGGAAACACCATATATTTT | CASCRGGSGNTIYF
TRBD1 | . | TRBJ1-2 | TRBV19 | TGTGCCAGTATCCCGGACAGGGGCAGAGGCTACACCTTC | CASIPDRGRGYTF
. | . | TRBJ2-7 | TRBV28 | TGTGCCAGCAGTTTATCCTACTCGGGCCTCGCGCACGAGCAGTACTTC | CASSLSYSGLAHEQYF
. | . | TRBJ2-1 | TRBV12-3/TRBV12-4 | TGTGCCAGCAGTTTAACAGCGAATGAGCAGTTCTTC | CASSLTANEQFF
. | . | TRBJ1-1 | TRBV30 | TGTGCCTGGAGTGTACGGTCGGCTGAAGCTTTCTTT | CAWSVRSAEAFF
. | . | TRBJ2-3 | TRBV18 | TGTGCCAGCTCACCAAAGGATACGCAGTATTTT | CASSPKDTQYF
. | . | TRBJ2-4 | TRBV12-5 | TGTGCTAGTGGTCCCTACAACATTCAGTACTTC | CASGPYNIQYF
. | . | TRBJ1-5 | TRBV30 | TGTGCCGCGGGGGGGGGCAATCAGCCCCAGCATTTT | CAAGGGNQPQHF
TRBD1 | . | TRBJ2-1 | TRBV13 | TGTGCCAGCAGCTACAGGGGATACAATGAGCAGTTCTTC | CASSYRGYNEQFF
. | once | TRBJ1-1 | TRBV9 | TGTGCCAGCAGCGTAGACCCCACGCAGGGCGTGAACACTGAAGCTTTCTTT | CASSVDPTQGVNTEAFF
TRBD1 | . | TRBJ1-1 | TRBV3-1/TRBV3-2 | TGTGCCAGCAGCCAAGTAAGGGGACAGGGCTATGAAGCTTTCTTT | CASSQVRGQGYEAFF
TRBD1 | . | TRBJ2-4 | TRBV9 | TGTGCCAGCAGCCCTCGGACAGGGGAAAACATTCAGTACTTC | CASSPRTGENIQYF
TRBD1 | . | TRBJ2-7 | TRBV14 | TGTGCCAGCAGCCAAGGAGGGGGCCACGAGCAGTACTTC | CASSQGGGHEQYF
TRBD1 | . | TRBJ2-2 | TRBV5-1 | TGCGCCAGCAGCCCCCACGGGACAGGGGATTCCACCGGGGAGCTGTTTTTT | CASSPHGTGDSTGELFF
. | once | TRBJ2-3 | TRBV21-1 | TGTGCCAGCACCACGGGGGCGGGGCCAGATACGCAGTATTTT | CASTTGAGPDTQYF
TRBD2 | . | TRBJ2-5 | TRBV2 | TGTGCCAGCAGTGCAAATCCTAGCGGGAGAGAGACCCAGTACTTC | CASSANPSGRETQYF
TRBD1 | . | TRBJ2-7 | TRBV6-5 | TGTGCCAGCAGTAAGCAGCAGGGGGCCCTCTACGAGCAGTACTTC | CASSKQQGALYEQYF
. | . | TRBJ1-2 | TRBV7-2 | TGTGCCAGCAGCCTGTCCAGTAACTATGGCTACACCTTC | CASSLSSNYGYTF
. | . | TRBJ2-5 | TRBV5-6 | TGTGCCAGCGTAGACTGGGGCGGATTGAAGACCCAGTACTTC | CASVDWGGLKTQYF
. | . | TRBJ1-6 | TRBV11-2 | TGTGCCAGCAGCTTAGATGGGGGGTACAATTCACCCCTCCACTTT | CASSLDGGYNSPLHF
TRBD1 | . | TRBJ1-2 | TRBV5-4 | TGTGCCAGCAGCAGAGCCGGGACAGGGTTAAGGTATGGCTACACCTTC | CASSRAGTGLRYGYTF
. | . | TRBJ2-7 | TRBV27 | TGTGCCAGCAGTTTGATGGGTAACAGGGCATTTTCCTACGAGCAGTACTTC | CASSLMGNRAFSYEQYF
. | . | TRBJ2-1 | TRBV11-3 | TGTGCCAGCAGCTTAGGGGACAACTACAATGAGCAGTTCTTC | CASSLGDNYNEQFF
. | . | TRBJ1-1 | TRBV3-1/TRBV3-2 | TGTGCCAGCAGCCAAGAGGGGACTGGAGGGGGGGCTTTCTTT | CASSQEGTGGGAFF
. | . | TRBJ2-2 | TRBV7-6 | TGTGCCAGCAGCTCAAGGACGGTGAACACCGGGGAGCTGTTTTTT | CASSSRTVNTGELFF
. | . | TRBJ2-7 | TRBV2 | TGTGCCAGCAGTGAAACCTACGAGCAGTACTTC | CASSETYEQYF
TRBD1 | few | TRBJ2-2 | TRBV30 | TGTGCCTGTCGGAGGATGCACAGGGGGGCGGACACCGGGGAGCTGTTTTTT | CACRRMHRGADTGELFF
. | . | TRBJ2-7 | TRBV27 | TGTGCCAGCAGTTCCGGTGGTGGGGGGAGCTACGAGCAGTACTTC | CASSSGGGGSYEQYF
. | . | TRBJ2-1 | TRBV5-6 | TGTGCCAGCAGCCATAGGGCCGGGGTCAGATCCTACAATGAGCAGTTCTTC | CASSHRAGVRSYNEQFF
TRBD2 | once | TRBJ2-3 | TRBV18 | TGTGCCAGCTCACCCCCTAGCGGGGGCACAGATACGCAGTATTTT | CASSPPSGGTDTQYF
. | . | TRBJ2-2 | TRBV30 | TGTGCCTGGAGTGTACTATTTGGAGGCGCGAACACCGGGGAGCTGTTTTTT | CAWSVLFGGANTGELFF
. | . | TRBJ1-2 | TRBV7-9 | TGTGCCAGCAGCTTAGGCTCTGGGGCGCAAGACTATGGCTACACCTTC | CASSLGSGAQDYGYTF
TRBD1 | . | TRBJ2-7 | TRBV6-5 | TGTGCCAGCAGTTACCGATCGACAGGGAGCTCCTACGAGCAGTACTTC | CASSYRSTGSSYEQYF
. | once | TRBJ2-3 | TRBV6-5 | TGTGCCAGCAGTCCGACGGCTAGCACAGATACGCAGTATTTT | CASSPTASTDTQYF
. | . | TRBJ2-1 | TRBV5-1 | TGCGCCAGCAGCTTGGCAGGGGCTTCCTACAATGAGCAGTTCTTC | CASSLAGASYNEQFF
TRBD1 | . | TRBJ2-2 | TRBV5-4 | TGTGCCAGCAGCAAGGACAGGGGTAGCGCCGGGGAGCTGTTTTTT | CASSKDRGSAGELFF